This TCR beta chain was sequenced during a study of regulatory T cells in long-lasting Graves disease. Across the study: Graves' patients diagnosed newly had used antithyroid drugs under 3 months. Study outcomes and limitations: TCR diversity was lower in persistent than newly diagnosed Graves' disease.

Investigators prepared the TCR beta libraries by applying iRepertoire HTBI primers and Arm-PCR of CDR3 regions. TCRdb reprocessed the multiplex PCR reads with MiXCR, giving one entry per CDR3 protein. The top ten hold about 15% of the sample, which has around 250,000 distinct CDR3 sequences, 15% to 20% seen once. As for time point: newly diagnosed GD, antithyroid drugs for less than 3 months. Isolated PBMC RNA provided the starting material for the TCR library. This clonotype appeared a few times. The target antigen is unknown. With a much larger clone just one base away, this may be a read error. These sequences were also reported in another study, on T cells in Graves' hyperthyroidism and ophthalmopathy.

The sequencing used peripheral blood mononuclear cells (PBMCs), collected at new diagnosis, from a patient treated with antithyroid drugs. This receptor was identified in a woman aged 25 to 39 with Graves disease.

The DNA of the CDR3 is TGTGCCAGCAGCTGGACAGTCAGCACAGATACGCAGCATTTT. Protein product: CASSWTVSTDTQHF. The gene calls are TRBV7-9 and TRBJ2-3; the D gene is possibly TRBD1 (6 bases). The J call may be in error: the DNA end matches TRBJ1-5 better. The CDR3 loop spans 14 amino acids. In germline, CDR1 is SEHNR, CDR2 FQNEAQ (reference sequence).